This T cell receptor beta chain derives from a study of CD8+ T cells in alopecia areata. Study-wide background: Treated patients were given oral tofacitinib, which was dosed at 5 to 10 mg twice daily. Tofacitinib was given for 6 to 18 months, then stopped for 6 months. Study-wide results and caveats: Normal-skin resident alphabeta T cells also appear among scalp sample sequences.

This clone was seen once. Its specificity is unknown. Extracted RNA was reverse transcribed, and the resulting cDNA served as sequencing template. Sequencing used immunoSEQ multiplex PCR; TCRdb keeps in-frame clones, though not all of them. This table has 210,000 or so clones, approximately 70% appearing once. Trimming pared 2 bases from V and 7 bases from J, leaving 6 bases between. CDR3 length: 12 residues. CDR1 is SGHAT and CDR2 is FQNNGV in the germline V gene. The treatment: oral pan-JAK inhibitor, 5-10 mg twice daily. The chain combines TRBV11-2 with TRBJ2-1; unclear D gene. This TCR was sampled from a human donor with alopecia areata. The starting material was CD4+ T cells sorted from blood, obtained around week 42, from a patient treated with tofacitinib. The chain's CDR3 is CASSLLSNEQFF. The CDR3 DNA sequence: TGTGCCAGCAGCTTACTCTCAAATGAGCAGTTCTTC.